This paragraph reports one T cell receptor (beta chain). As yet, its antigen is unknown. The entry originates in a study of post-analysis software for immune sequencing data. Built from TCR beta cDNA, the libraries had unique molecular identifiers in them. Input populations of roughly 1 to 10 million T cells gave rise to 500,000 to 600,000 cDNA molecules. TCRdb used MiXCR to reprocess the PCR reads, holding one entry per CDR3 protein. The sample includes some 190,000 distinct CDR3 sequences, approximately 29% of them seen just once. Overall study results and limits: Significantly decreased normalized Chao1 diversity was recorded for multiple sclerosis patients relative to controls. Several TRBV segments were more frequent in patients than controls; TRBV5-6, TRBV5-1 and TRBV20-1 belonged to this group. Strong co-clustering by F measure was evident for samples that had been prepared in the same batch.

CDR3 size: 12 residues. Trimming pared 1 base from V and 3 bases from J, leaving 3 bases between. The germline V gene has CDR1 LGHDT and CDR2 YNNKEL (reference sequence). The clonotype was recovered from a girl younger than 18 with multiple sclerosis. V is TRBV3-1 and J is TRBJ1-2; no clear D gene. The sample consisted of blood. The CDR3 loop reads CASSQGYYGYTF. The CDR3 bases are TGTGCCAGCAGCCAAGGCTACTATGGCTACACCTTC.